This TCR beta chain was documented in a study of HIV-infected children after antiretroviral therapy interruption. Study as a whole: All children had CD4+ count above 500 and viral load below 50 copies/ml. Continuous-treatment samples came from weeks 0, 48 and 150. Study results and limitations: By the end of treatment interruption, naive CD4+ clonality (Gini) increased.

Treatment noted: PENTA 11 planned treatment interruption arm or continuous ART arm. Unique molecular identifiers were included in an RNA-based 3' RACE TCR library. MiXCR, run by TCRdb on the 3' RACE reads, gives a single entry per CDR3 protein. The sample has about 89,000 distinct CDR3 sequences; around 6.9% are singletons. Trimming removed 5 bases from V and 13 bases from J; junction bases left unmatched: 11. Germline CDR1 SGHTA, CDR2 FQGNSA. The CDR3 has 13 residues. This clonotype was counted at least ten times. Its cognate antigen is unknown. The sequenced sample was CD45RA+ CD4+ T cells from PBMCs, pooled from several time points, obtained from a donor given antiretroviral therapy, either interrupted or continuous. Subset here: naive CD4+ CD45RA+ CD45RO- T cells. The sequence came from a pool of human donors with HIV. The rearrangement uses TRBV7-2 and TRBJ2-1, with 7 bases aligning to TRBD1. The CDR3 DNA is TGTGCCAGCAGCCAACGAGGCAGGGGGTTACAGTTCTTC. It specifies CASSQRGRGLQFF.